Presented here are 25 T cell receptor beta chains from one specimen sequenced in a study of blood T cell repertoires in COVID-19. Sequencing used immunoSEQ multiplex PCR; TCRdb keeps in-frame clones, though not all of them. The sample lists just over 250,000 clones; approximately 89% were seen once. The source material was peripheral blood. These receptor sequences come from a woman in her seventies with COVID-19, enrolled during active disease.

The chain carries TRBV7-2 and TRBJ1-5, with 7 bases aligning to TRBD1. The V gene's germline CDR1 is SGHTA and CDR2 FQGNSA. CDR3 length: 15 amino acids. V was pared by 2 bases and J by 2 bases, with 3 bases of the junction left unmatched. As DNA, the CDR3 is TGTGCCAGCAGCTTAACAGGGGCTCGCAATCAGCCCCAGCATTTT. This codes for CASSLTGARNQPQHF.

V and J are TRBV28 and TRBJ1-5; D is unclear. Germline CDR1 is MDHEN and CDR2 is SYDVKM. Trimming pared 3 bases from V and 8 bases from J, leaving 11 bases between. This CDR3 is built from 13 residues. The CDR3 sequence: CASSFIRGEPQHF. The CDR3, as DNA: TGTGCCAGCAGTTTTATCCGCGGGGAGCCCCAGCATTTT.

The chain carries TRBV2 and TRBJ1-1; D is possibly TRBD1 (6 bases). This CDR3 comprises 13 residues. V was pared by 6 bases and J by 2 bases, with 10 bases between. Per the germline V gene, CDR1 is SNHLY and CDR2 is FYNNEI. The CDR3 is CASRGQLNTEAFF. CDR3 nucleotides: TGTGCCAGCAGAGGACAGCTCAACACTGAAGCTTTCTTT.

The chain has TRBV27 and TRBJ2-3; D is undetermined. V was clipped by 3 bases and J by 2 bases, with 9 bases between them. The CDR3 spans 14 residues. Germline V gene lookup returns CDR1 MNHEY and CDR2 SMNVEV (reference sequence). The CDR3 loop reads CASSFSRFTDTQYF. As DNA, the CDR3 is TGTGCCAGCAGTTTTTCGCGATTCACAGATACGCAGTATTTT.

J is TRBJ2-1 and V is TRBV7-9; 9 bases line up with TRBD1. Germline CDR1 SEHNR, CDR2 FQNEAQ (reference sequence). The V and J ends lost 3 bases and 6 bases, in that order; junction bases with no gene match: 9. The CDR3 length is 16 residues. CDR3: CASSLISTGGTNEQFF. The CDR3 DNA follows: TGTGCCAGCAGCTTGATCTCGACAGGGGGTACCAATGAGCAGTTCTTC.

This sequence joins TRBV18 and TRBJ2-7, with 7 bases aligning to TRBD1. Trimming at V came to 1 base and at J to 2 bases, leaving 2 bases not matched to a gene. CDR1 is KGHSH, CDR2 LQKENI, per germline. The CDR3 extends over 14 amino acids. The CDR3 protein is CASSPRDSAYEQYF. DNA of the CDR3: TGTGCCAGCTCACCACGGGACAGTGCCTACGAGCAGTACTTC.

This clone was picked up one time. This chain uses TRBV28 with TRBJ2-5; D perhaps matches TRBD1 (5 bases). V lost 3 bases and J lost 6, with 11 bases in between. Looked up from germline, CDR1 is MDHEN and CDR2 is SYDVKM. This CDR3 comprises 13 residues. CDR3 coding DNA: TGTGCCAGCAGTTTTCAGGGCCGGCAGACCCAGTACTTC. Translating gives CASSFQGRQTQYF.

The chain recombines TRBV18 with TRBJ1-5; D is perhaps TRBD1 (5 bases). CDR3 length: 13 residues. The germline gives CDR1 KGHSH, CDR2 LQKENI. V dropped 3 bases and J dropped 7 bases, with 10 bases sitting between them. Written as DNA, the CDR3 is TGTGCCAGCTCACCGGGGGGGGAGCAGCCCCAGCATTTT. Its protein product is CASSPGGEQPQHF.

The V gene is TRBV2, the J gene TRBJ1-6; 7 bases align to TRBD1. Germline V gene sequence: CDR1 SNHLY, CDR2 FYNNEI. The V gene end was trimmed by 3 bases and the J gene end by 8 bases; junction bases not matched to a gene: 7. This CDR3 region has 15 residues. The CDR3 sequence: CASSDHRGHHSPLHF. Written as DNA, the CDR3 is TGTGCCAGCAGTGATCACAGGGGACACCATTCACCCCTCCACTTT.

The rearrangement joins TRBV6-2 or TRBV6-3 to TRBJ2-5; D remains ambiguous. Trimming took off 6 bases at V and 5 bases at J, with 7 bases between the two ends. CDR1 is MNHEY and CDR2 is SVGEGT in the germline V gene. CDR3 length: 11 amino acids. This CDR3 reads CASSGLETQYF. The CDR3 DNA is TGTGCCAGCAGCGGCTTGGAGACCCAGTACTTC.

This sequence joins TRBV11-2 and TRBJ2-2, with TRBD2 matching 10 bases. V gave up 5 bases and J gave up 0 bases; unmatched junction bases: 6. Germline V CDR1 and CDR2: SGHAT, FQNNGV. The CDR3 has 17 amino acids. The CDR3 bases are TGTGCCAGCAGCGGTGCTAGCGGGAGAGCGAACACCGGGGAGCTGTTTTTT. This codes for CASSGASGRANTGELFF.

The CDR3 protein is CASSRRLALSYEQYF. In nucleotides, the CDR3 is TGTGCCAGCAGCCGTAGACTAGCGCTCTCCTACGAGCAGTACTTC. V is TRBV28 and J is TRBJ2-7, with 8 bases matching TRBD2. Unmatched junction bases numbered 7, after V lost 6 bases and J lost 0 bases. Germline assignment: CDR1 MDHEN and CDR2 SYDVKM. CDR3 length: 15 amino acids.

CDR3 DNA sequence: TGCGCCAGCAGTCCGGAGTGGCAGGGTGGCAATTCACCCCTCCACTTT. Translated: CASSPEWQGGNSPLHF. V is TRBV5-1 and J is TRBJ1-6; D is perhaps TRBD1 (5 bases). The CDR3 runs 16 residues. Germline V gene sequence: CDR1 SGHRS, CDR2 YFSETQ. Trimming cost V 5 bases and J 7 bases, with 19 bases left between them.

The chain links TRBV7-8 to TRBJ2-7; perhaps TRBD2 as D (6 bases). This CDR3 comprises 14 residues. Germline CDR1 is SGHVS and CDR2 is FQNEAQ. Trimming removed 0 bases from V and 3 bases from J, with 9 bases in between. The CDR3 DNA is TGTGCCAGCAGCTTAGCCGGGGGAAACTACGAGCAGTACTTC. Amino acids: CASSLAGGNYEQYF. The whole variable domain, remainder taken from reference TRBV7-8 and TRBJ2-7, is GAGVSQSPRYKVAKRGQDVALRCDPISGHVSLFWYQQALGQGPEFLTYFQNEAQLDKSGLPSDRFFAERPEGSVSTLKIQRTQQEDSAVYLCASSLAGGNYEQYFGPGTRLTVT.

V is TRBV11-2 and J is TRBJ1-4; the D gene is possibly TRBD1 (6 bases). Germline-derived CDR1 and CDR2 are SGHAT and FQNNGV. The CDR3 has 14 amino acids. V lost 4 bases to trimming and J lost 7 bases, with 13 bases between them. This CDR3 reads CASSSNRVGEKLFF. CDR3 bases: TGTGCCAGCAGCTCCAACAGGGTTGGTGAAAAACTGTTTTTT.

The chain is built from TRBV6-5 and TRBJ1-4; 7 bases line up with TRBD1. Trimming at V came to 4 bases and at J to 8 bases, leaving 7 bases not matched to a gene. The germline gives CDR1 MNHEY, CDR2 SVGAGI. There are 14 residues in the CDR3. CDR3: CASSLTGIGEKLFF. In DNA, the CDR3 is TGTGCCAGCAGTTTGACAGGGATTGGAGAAAAACTGTTTTTT.

The J gene is TRBJ1-3, the V gene TRBV11-1; D is unclear. Per germline, CDR1 SGHAT and CDR2 FQDESV (reference sequence). The CDR3 is 16 residues long. With 2 bases removed from V and 6 bases from J, the gap between germline ends came to 17 bases. The CDR3 nucleotides are TGTGCCAGCAGCTTATCGGGGATTTTACTGGAAAACACCATATATTTT. Translating gives CASSLSGILLENTIYF.

A note on this clone: Additional DNA sequences in this sample encode the identical CDR3. This chain joins TRBV30 and TRBJ1-5; 8 nucleotides line up with TRBD1. This CDR3 has 14 amino acids. V shed 0 bases and J 2 bases; nucleotides not matched to a gene: 0. The germline gives CDR1 GTSNPN, CDR2 SVGIG (reference sequence). CDR3 amino acids: CAWSVTGGNQPQHF. DNA for the CDR3: TGTGCCTGGAGTGTGACAGGGGGCAATCAGCCCCAGCATTTT.

The chain combines TRBV9 with TRBJ2-2, with 8 bases identical to TRBD2. With 0 bases clipped from V and 8 bases from J, the junction kept 6 bases outside the gene matches. Germline V gene sequence: CDR1 SGDLS, CDR2 YYNGEE. The CDR3 length is 15 residues. This CDR3 reads CASSVAKRGSGELFF. The CDR3 DNA reads as TGTGCCAGCAGCGTAGCAAAGCGGGGGTCTGGGGAGCTGTTTTTT.

This clone came up once. V usage is TRBV6-2 or TRBV6-3 and J usage is TRBJ2-3; TRBD2 matches at 10 bases. CDR1 and CDR2 from the germline V gene are MNHEY and SVGEGT. Losses at the gene ends were 2 bases for V and 4 bases for J; bases not matched to a gene: 12. The CDR3 totals 18 residues. CDR3 bases: TGTGCCAGCAGTTACCGGCTAGCGGGAGCCAACCGGGCAGATACGCAGTATTTT. Translated, it gives CASSYRLAGANRADTQYF.

The V gene is TRBV7-9, the J gene TRBJ1-3, with TRBD1 identical over 8 bases. After removal of 6 bases from V and 4 bases from J, the junction contained 8 bases not matched to a gene. The germline V gene has CDR1 SEHNR and CDR2 FQNEAQ (reference sequence). The CDR3 has 15 residues. The CDR3 bases are TGTGCCAGCAGTCTCCGGACAGGGAACGGAAACACCATATATTTT. Translated: CASSLRTGNGNTIYF.

The chain is built from TRBV5-6 and TRBJ1-2; 7 nucleotides align to TRBD1. The CDR3 is 14 residues long. The germline CDR1 and CDR2 sequences are SGHDT and YYEEEE. Trimming at V came to 4 bases and at J to 4 bases, leaving 7 bases not matched to a gene. In nucleotides, the CDR3 is TGTGCCAGCAGCCTGGACAGGTTATCCTATGGCTACACCTTC. Translated, it gives CASSLDRLSYGYTF. The full variable domain, its missing parts supplied by reference TRBV5-6 and TRBJ1-2, is DAGVTQSPTHLIKTRGQQVTLRCSPKSGHDTVSWYQQALGQGPQFIFQYYEEEERQRGNFPDRFSGHQFPNYSSELNVNALLLGDSALYLCASSLDRLSYGYTFGSGTRLTVV.

The CDR3 sequence: CATSRNPGTWNEKLFF. The CDR3 DNA is TGTGCCACCAGCAGGAACCCCGGGACATGGAATGAAAAACTGTTTTTT. The chain couples TRBV15 to TRBJ1-4; tentatively, D is TRBD1 (6 bases). Germline V lookup: CDR1 LNHNV, CDR2 YYDKDF (reference sequence). The V and J ends lost 3 bases and 5 bases respectively, with 16 bases between them. CDR3 length equals 16 residues.

J is TRBJ2-7 and V is TRBV24-1; tentatively, D is TRBD2 (7 bases). The CDR3 contains 16 residues. V lost 5 bases to trimming and J lost 6 bases, with 22 bases between them. The germline CDR1 and CDR2 sequences are KGHDR and SFDVKD. The CDR3 sequence is CATSVSWGGGGPEQYF. In DNA, the CDR3 is TGTGCCACCAGTGTCTCATGGGGGGGCGGAGGCCCCGAGCAGTACTTC.

The V and J genes are TRBV5-4 and TRBJ1-2; 8 nucleotides match TRBD1. The CDR3 totals 15 residues. V lost 5 bases and J lost 5; bases outside the gene matches: 11. CDR1 SGHNT and CDR2 YYREEE come from the germline V gene (reference sequence). The CDR3 here is CASRPQGAWGYGYTF. The CDR3 DNA reads TGTGCCAGCAGGCCCCAGGGGGCCTGGGGTTATGGCTACACCTTC.